This TCR beta chain is from a study of T cell responses to AZD1222 COVID-19 vaccine. A remark on this clone: What it recognizes is unknown.

Broader study findings: Seropositive status at baseline applied to only a handful of AZD1222 recipients. Reportedly, close to half of spike-specific TCRs are directed against unmutated variant regions. Donors skewed white British and female; clonal diversity was possibly underestimated.

Germline V gives CDR1 LGHDT, CDR2 YNNKEL (reference sequence). The CDR3 extends over 17 amino acids. The J segment lost 0 bases and the V segment lost 1 base, leaving 6 bases of the junction unmatched. The protocol was immunoSEQ multiplex PCR, while the TCRdb copy is restricted to in-frame clones and leaves out a portion. The sample contains more than 95,000 clones, roughly 88% of which appear only once. The chain carries TRBV3-1 (or the pseudogene TRBV3-2) and TRBJ2-3, with 8 bases matching TRBD2. The material was peripheral blood, obtained on day 0 of MenACWY control vaccination. The receptor was isolated from an adult in good health. The CDR3 region has the DNA TGTGCCAGCAGCCAAGGGACTAGCCTTACTAGCACAGATACGCAGTATTTT. It yields the protein CASSQGTSLTSTDTQYF.